A selection of T cell receptor beta chains follows, all from one sample in a study of blood T cell repertoires in COVID-19. Repertoires were generated with immunoSEQ multiplex PCR, while TCRdb's copy carries only in-frame clones and drops some. The table includes 220,000 or so clones, approximately 83% detected once. Sequenced input: peripheral blood. These receptors were collected from a woman in her fifties or sixties with acute or convalescent COVID-19. Both conserved end residues are part of each CDR3. D genes are given only for firm matches. Some rows mark clone size as missing; the rest say once, few, many or name a class of expanded clone.

clone_size	cdr3_length	d_call	v_call	j_call	cdr3_aa	cdr3_nt
.	13	.	TRBV21-1	TRBJ1-3	CASREGAGNTIYF	TGTGCCAGCAGGGAAGGGGCTGGAAACACCATATATTTT
.	14	TRBD1	TRBV30	TRBJ1-1	CAWSSGGGVTEAFF	TGTGCCTGGAGTTCAGGGGGCGGAGTGACTGAAGCTTTCTTT
few	16	TRBD1	TRBV27	TRBJ1-2	CASSLRGTTTPYRYTF	TGTGCCAGCAGCCTCAGGGGGACAACAACCCCGTATCGCTACACCTTC
.	16	TRBD1	TRBV15	TRBJ1-6	CATSSRRDRSYSPLHF	TGTGCCACCAGCAGTCGCCGGGACAGGTCTTATTCACCCCTCCACTTT
.	15	.	TRBV28	TRBJ1-2	CASSLLGSVNYGYTF	TGTGCCAGCAGTTTACTGGGCTCCGTCAACTATGGCTACACCTTC
.	16	TRBD1	TRBV9	TRBJ1-4	CASSVASTGGNEKLFF	TGTGCCAGCAGCGTAGCGTCGACAGGGGGAAACGAAAAACTGTTTTTT
few	14	.	TRBV4-1	TRBJ2-1	CASSQEQGYNEQFF	TGCGCCAGCAGCCAAGAGCAGGGGTACAATGAGCAGTTCTTC
few	13	.	TRBV19	TRBJ2-1	CASFGGVYNEQFF	TGTGCCAGCTTCGGCGGGGTCTACAATGAGCAGTTCTTC
.	15	TRBD1	TRBV6-5	TRBJ2-5	CASSPQTTGAETQYF	TGTGCCAGCAGTCCACAGACGACAGGGGCCGAGACCCAGTACTTC
.	17	.	TRBV5-4	TRBJ1-6	CASSLRSGTGKNSPLHF	TGTGCCAGCAGCTTGAGGAGTGGCACAGGGAAAAATTCACCCCTCCACTTT
.	12	.	TRBV5-1	TRBJ1-3	CASSQDTEGRVF	TGCGCCAGCAGTCAGGACACGGAGGGTCGGGTATTT
once	13	.	TRBV30	TRBJ1-2	CAWSVRWGDGYTF	TGTGCCTGGAGTGTAAGGTGGGGAGATGGCTACACCTTC
.	12	.	TRBV11-1	TRBJ1-1	CASSATGIGAFF	TGTGCCAGCAGCGCTACAGGGATTGGAGCTTTCTTT
.	15	.	TRBV10-3	TRBJ2-1	CATKVADKVYNEQFF	TGTGCCACCAAAGTAGCGGACAAGGTCTACAATGAGCAGTTCTTC
.	13	.	TRBV30	TRBJ1-1	CAWSVRGGTEAFF	TGTGCCTGGAGTGTACGCGGGGGGACTGAAGCTTTCTTT
.	13	.	TRBV10-3	TRBJ2-3	CAISEKGGDTQYF	TGTGCCATCAGTGAGAAGGGGGGGGATACGCAGTATTTT
.	13	.	TRBV29-1	TRBJ1-2	CSDGSPGGYGYTF	TGCAGCGACGGGTCCCCCGGAGGGTATGGCTACACCTTC
few	15	.	TRBV3-1/TRBV3-2	TRBJ1-5	CASSQGQISNQPQHF	TGTGCCAGCAGCCAAGGACAAATAAGCAATCAGCCCCAGCATTTT
many	13	.	TRBV11-2	TRBJ1-1	CASSFSGNTEAFF	TGTGCCAGCAGCTTTTCAGGGAACACTGAAGCTTTCTTT
few	15	.	TRBV3-1/TRBV3-2	TRBJ1-2	CASSQASRGSYGYTF	TGTGCCAGCAGCCAAGCTAGCAGGGGAAGCTATGGCTACACCTTC
.	16	TRBD1	TRBV19	TRBJ1-1	CASSRGQGILNTEAFF	TGTGCCAGTAGTAGAGGACAGGGGATCCTCAACACTGAAGCTTTCTTT
.	17	TRBD2	TRBV13	TRBJ2-1	CASSSFLAGGTYNEQFF	TGTGCCAGCAGCTCGTTTCTAGCGGGGGGAACCTACAATGAGCAGTTCTTC
.	14	.	TRBV15	TRBJ2-5	CATSGPGSRETQYF	TGTGCCACCAGCGGCCCGGGGAGCCGGGAGACCCAGTACTTC
.	13	.	TRBV30	TRBJ2-3	CAWSSRIDDAQYF	TGTGCCTGGAGCAGCAGGATTGATGATGCGCAGTATTTT
once	17	TRBD2	TRBV9	TRBJ2-1	CASSVVPTSGGGNEQFF	TGTGCCAGCAGCGTAGTCCCGACTAGCGGGGGTGGGAATGAGCAGTTCTTC